The 3 T cell receptor beta chains below all came from one sample that was sequenced in a study of shared clonotypes between healthy human individuals. Sequencing used immunoSEQ multiplex PCR; TCRdb keeps in-frame clones, though not all of them. The sample holds 2 million to 2.5 million clones, approximately 94% seen once. Sequencing input: naive CD4+ T cells sorted from blood. Subset here: CD45RA+ positively selected. These receptors were obtained from a man aged 18 to 35 in good health.

This clone was seen just once. The chain uses TRBV30 and TRBJ2-5; 8 bases fit TRBD2. V shed 3 bases, J shed 4 bases, and the junction held 10 bases outside the gene matches. Germline V gene lookup returns CDR1 GTSNPN and CDR2 SVGIG (reference sequence). This CDR3 region has 15 residues. The CDR3 region is CAWRGTGRGGETQYF. The CDR3 nucleotides are TGTGCCTGGAGAGGAACCGGGAGGGGAGGAGAGACCCAGTACTTC. Full variable domain (remainder filled in from reference TRBV30 and TRBJ2-5): SQTIHQWPATLVQPVGSPLSLECTVEGTSNPNLYWYRQAAGRGLQLLFYSVGIGQISSEVPQNLSASRPQDRQFILSSKKLLLSDSGFYLCAWRGTGRGGETQYFGPGTRLLVL.

This clone occurred once. The chain couples TRBV6-1 to TRBJ2-3; TRBD1 might be the D (6 bases). Germline V gene lookup returns CDR1 MNHNS and CDR2 SASEGT. The CDR3 is 15 residues long. The germline V and J ends were trimmed by 4 bases and 4 bases, with 15 bases remaining between them. The CDR3 region has the DNA TGTGCCAGCAGTGGTGGGGACATACTTGCAGATACGCAGTATTTT. Translated: CASSGGDILADTQYF.

The chain joins TRBV5-6 to TRBJ1-5; D possibly corresponds to TRBD1 (5 bases). The CDR3 consists of 15 residues. CDR1 SGHDT and CDR2 YYEEEE come from the germline V gene. Trimming removed 4 bases at V and 5 bases at J, with 16 bases between. In DNA, the CDR3 is TGTGCCAGCAGCCCGTGGGGGGGATCTTATCAGCCCCAGCATTTT. It codes for CASSPWGGSYQPQHF. Full variable domain (rest looked up from reference TRBV5-6 and TRBJ1-5): DAGVTQSPTHLIKTRGQQVTLRCSPKSGHDTVSWYQQALGQGPQFIFQYYEEEERQRGNFPDRFSGHQFPNYSSELNVNALLLGDSALYLCASSPWGGSYQPQHFGDGTRLSIL.